This section outlines one T cell receptor (beta chain) sequence together with its context. Its antigen is not known. The CDR3 spans 15 residues. Germline CDR1 is SEHNR and CDR2 is FQNEAQ (reference sequence). This sample is part of a study of CXCR3-negative and CXCR3-positive naive CD8 T cells. Study conclusions and caveats: Hydrophobicity was higher for TRB CDR3s found in CXCR3-positive naive cells than in CXCR3-negative naive cells.

All TRB cDNA libraries came from 5' RACE performed with UMI labels. Following a re-call of the 5' RACE reads, TCRdb has one entry per CDR3 protein and lacks DNA. Listed are over 150,000 distinct CDR3 sequences; approximately 0.5% falls within the top ten. This clonotype was obtained from a human donor in good health. Some clones in this sample may be carry-over from other donors' samples. The chain has TRBV7-9 and TRBJ2-1; there is no DNA to check the TCRdb D call of TRBD2. The sample taken for sequencing was naive CXCR3+ CD8+ T cells from blood. Subset indicated: CD45RO-CCR7+CD27+CD95- naive CD8+ T cells expressing CXCR3 (TNR3+). The CDR3 reads CAKTSGSSPYNEQFF.